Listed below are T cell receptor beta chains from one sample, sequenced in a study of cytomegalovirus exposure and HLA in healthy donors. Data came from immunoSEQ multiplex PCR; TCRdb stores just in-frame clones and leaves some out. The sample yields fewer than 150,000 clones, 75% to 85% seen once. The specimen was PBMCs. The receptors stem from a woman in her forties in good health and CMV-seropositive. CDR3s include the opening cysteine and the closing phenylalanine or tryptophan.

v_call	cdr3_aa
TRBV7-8	CASSPSGGRGFF
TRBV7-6	CASSFSVGRGSYGYTF
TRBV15	CATSKGTSHEKLFF
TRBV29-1	CSVERGTGTEAFF
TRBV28	CASNPPGQGNEQFF
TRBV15	CATSRDGRPSYEQYF
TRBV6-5	CASSYSQGPNEKLFF
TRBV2	CASSGGPRTTQYF
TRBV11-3	CASSLAPGRGEGEAFF
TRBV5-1	CASSYTADYGYTF
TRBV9	CASSSKGETQYF
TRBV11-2	CASSLAGTGYYEQYF
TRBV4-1	CASSQEALNTEAFF
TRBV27	CATRESGSGETQYF
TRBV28	CASSLIGRSAYGYTF
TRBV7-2	CASSPETGRYEQYF
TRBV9	CASSVYPLASSSTDTQYF
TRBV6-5	CASSYGGNTEAFF
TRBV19	CASSIGGFYYNEQFF
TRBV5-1	CASSLGSGNTGELFF
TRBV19	CASRGTGGYEQYF
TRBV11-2	CASSLVRTGKAFF
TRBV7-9	CASIGLAVSTDTQYF
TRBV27	CASSWTGENQPQHF
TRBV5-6	CASSLPYEVQQETQYF
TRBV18	CASSPNPGQGTYEQYF
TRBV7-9	CASSFQGGDTEAFF
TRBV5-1	CASSLGTGDSNYGYTF
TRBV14	CASSLTTGFVLLF
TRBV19	CASSMWDRLSGANVLTF
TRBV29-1	CSVEGGDRGSPYEQYF
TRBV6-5	CASSYSTGATGELFF